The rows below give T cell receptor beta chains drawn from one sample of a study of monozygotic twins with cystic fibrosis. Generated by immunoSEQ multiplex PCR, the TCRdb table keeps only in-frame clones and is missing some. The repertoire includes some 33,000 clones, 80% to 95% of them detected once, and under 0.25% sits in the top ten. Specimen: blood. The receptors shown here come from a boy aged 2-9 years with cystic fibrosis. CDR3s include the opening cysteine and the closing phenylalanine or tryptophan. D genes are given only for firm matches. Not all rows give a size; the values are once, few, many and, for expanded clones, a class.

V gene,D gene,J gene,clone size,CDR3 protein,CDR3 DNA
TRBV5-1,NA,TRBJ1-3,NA,CASSREGHISGNTIYF,TGCGCCAGCAGCCGAGAGGGACACATCTCTGGAAACACCATATATTTT
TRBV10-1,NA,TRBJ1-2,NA,CASSDTYYGYTF,TGCGCCAGCAGCGACACCTACTATGGCTACACCTTC
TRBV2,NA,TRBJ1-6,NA,CASSGREGSPLHF,TGTGCCAGCAGTGGCAGGGAAGGGTCACCCCTCCACTTT
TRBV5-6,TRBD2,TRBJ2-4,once,CASSAGLAGIENIQYF,TGTGCCAGCAGCGCCGGACTAGCGGGTATTGAAAACATTCAGTACTTC
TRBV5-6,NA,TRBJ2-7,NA,CASSSGPIYEQYF,TGTGCCAGCAGCTCCGGACCGATCTACGAGCAGTACTTC
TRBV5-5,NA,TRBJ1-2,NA,CASSWEFGAPNYGYTF,TGTGCCAGCAGCTGGGAATTTGGGGCGCCTAACTATGGCTACACCTTC
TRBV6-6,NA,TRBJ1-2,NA,CASSHGGGQGYGYTF,TGTGCCAGCAGCCACGGGGGGGGCCAAGGCTATGGCTACACCTTC
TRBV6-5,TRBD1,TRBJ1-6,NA,CASSLWTGWNNSPLHF,TGTGCCAGCAGTTTGTGGACAGGGTGGAATAATTCACCCCTCCACTTT
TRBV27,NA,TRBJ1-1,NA,CASSMLTGNTEAFF,TGTGCCAGCAGTATGCTGACAGGGAACACTGAAGCTTTCTTT
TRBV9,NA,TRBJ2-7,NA,CASSPTPTTKTYEQYF,TGTGCCAGCAGCCCGACCCCCACCACAAAGACCTACGAGCAGTACTTC
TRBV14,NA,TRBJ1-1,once,CASSPRGRTEAFF,TGTGCCAGCAGCCCCCGGGGTCGCACTGAAGCTTTCTTT
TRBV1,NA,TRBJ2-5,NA,CTSSQVAGVETQYF,TGCACCAGCAGCCAAGTAGCGGGGGTGGAGACCCAGTACTTC
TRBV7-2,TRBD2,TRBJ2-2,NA,CASIFYPLRGGTGELFF,TGTGCCAGCATCTTTTATCCTCTGCGGGGGGGCACCGGGGAGCTGTTTTTT
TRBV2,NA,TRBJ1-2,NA,CASSDYSNYGYTF,TGTGCCAGCAGTGATTACAGTAACTATGGCTACACCTTC
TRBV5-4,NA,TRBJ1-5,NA,CASSLGGSNQPQHF,TGTGCCAGCAGCCTTGGGGGTAGCAATCAGCCCCAGCATTTT
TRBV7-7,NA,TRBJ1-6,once,CASQRDNSPLHF,TGTGCCAGCCAGCGCGATAATTCACCCCTCCACTTT
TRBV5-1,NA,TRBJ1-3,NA,CASSLDRADSGNTIYF,TGCGCCAGCAGCTTGGACAGGGCGGACTCTGGAAACACCATATATTTT
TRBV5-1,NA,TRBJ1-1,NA,CASSWTVNTEAFF,TGCGCCAGCAGCTGGACGGTCAACACTGAAGCTTTCTTT
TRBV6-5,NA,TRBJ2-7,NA,CASSLRDKSSYEQYF,TGTGCCAGCAGCCTCCGGGACAAGAGCTCCTACGAGCAGTACTTC
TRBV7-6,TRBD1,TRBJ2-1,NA,CASSTRTGPNEQFF,TGTGCCAGCAGCACCCGGACAGGGCCCAATGAGCAGTTCTTC
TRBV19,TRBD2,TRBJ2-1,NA,CASSIRTSGVENEQFF,TGTGCCAGTAGTATACGGACTAGCGGGGTCGAGAATGAGCAGTTCTTC
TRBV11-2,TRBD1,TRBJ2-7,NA,CASSLVGGTGASYEQYF,TGTGCCAGCAGCTTAGTGGGAGGGACAGGGGCCTCCTACGAGCAGTACTTC
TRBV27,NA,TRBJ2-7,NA,CATKSGYEQYF,TGTGCCACCAAATCGGGCTACGAGCAGTACTTC
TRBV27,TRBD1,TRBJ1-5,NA,CASSSTWDRVSNQPQHF,TGTGCCAGCAGTTCTACCTGGGACAGGGTTAGCAATCAGCCCCAGCATTTT
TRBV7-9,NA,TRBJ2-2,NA,CASSGIGDTGELFF,TGTGCCAGCAGCGGAATCGGGGACACCGGGGAGCTGTTTTTT
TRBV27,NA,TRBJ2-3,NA,CASSPAPPQEYRTQYF,TGTGCCAGCAGTCCCGCCCCTCCTCAGGAATACAGGACGCAGTATTTT
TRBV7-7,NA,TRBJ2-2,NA,CASSLGHSTGELFF,TGTGCCAGCAGCTTAGGGCACAGCACCGGGGAGCTGTTTTTT
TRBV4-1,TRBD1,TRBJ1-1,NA,CASSQDPPGGSEAFF,TGCGCCAGCAGCCAAGATCCCCCAGGGGGTAGTGAAGCTTTCTTT
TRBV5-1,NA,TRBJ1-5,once,CASSLASFDDPQHF,TGCGCCAGCAGCTTGGCCTCCTTCGATGATCCCCAGCATTTT
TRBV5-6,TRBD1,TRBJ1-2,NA,CASSRQGGYTF,TGTGCCAGCAGTAGACAGGGGGGCTACACCTTC
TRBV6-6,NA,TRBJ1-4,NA,CASRKNGALEKLFF,TGTGCCAGCAGAAAGAATGGTGCCCTGGAAAAACTGTTTTTT
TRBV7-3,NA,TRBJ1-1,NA,CASSQGRDNTEAFF,TGTGCCAGCAGCCAGGGTCGCGACAACACTGAAGCTTTCTTT
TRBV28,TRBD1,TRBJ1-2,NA,CASSAPAGGGYTF,TGTGCCAGCAGTGCCCCCGCAGGGGGTGGCTACACCTTC
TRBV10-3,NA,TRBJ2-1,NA,CAISSWGVSYNEQFF,TGTGCCATCAGTTCGTGGGGGGTCTCCTACAATGAGCAGTTCTTC
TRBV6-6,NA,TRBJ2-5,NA,CASRASGLPGETQYF,TGTGCCAGCAGAGCCTCGGGGCTGCCGGGAGAGACCCAGTACTTC
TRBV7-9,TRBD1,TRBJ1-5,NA,CASSLGTGLQPQHF,TGTGCCAGCAGCTTAGGGACAGGGCTTCAGCCCCAGCATTTT
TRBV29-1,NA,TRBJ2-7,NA,CSIRDTPGYEQYF,TGCAGCATAAGGGACACGCCAGGGTACGAGCAGTACTTC
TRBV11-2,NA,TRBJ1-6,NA,CASSLGTTLNSPLHF,TGTGCCAGCAGCTTAGGTACTACGCTGAATTCACCCCTCCACTTT
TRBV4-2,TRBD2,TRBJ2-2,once,CASSRGTSGGSGELFF,TGTGCCAGCAGCCGAGGGACTAGCGGGGGATCCGGGGAGCTGTTTTTT
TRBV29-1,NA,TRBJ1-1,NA,CSVGAGVGEAFF,TGCAGCGTTGGGGCAGGGGTGGGTGAAGCTTTCTTT